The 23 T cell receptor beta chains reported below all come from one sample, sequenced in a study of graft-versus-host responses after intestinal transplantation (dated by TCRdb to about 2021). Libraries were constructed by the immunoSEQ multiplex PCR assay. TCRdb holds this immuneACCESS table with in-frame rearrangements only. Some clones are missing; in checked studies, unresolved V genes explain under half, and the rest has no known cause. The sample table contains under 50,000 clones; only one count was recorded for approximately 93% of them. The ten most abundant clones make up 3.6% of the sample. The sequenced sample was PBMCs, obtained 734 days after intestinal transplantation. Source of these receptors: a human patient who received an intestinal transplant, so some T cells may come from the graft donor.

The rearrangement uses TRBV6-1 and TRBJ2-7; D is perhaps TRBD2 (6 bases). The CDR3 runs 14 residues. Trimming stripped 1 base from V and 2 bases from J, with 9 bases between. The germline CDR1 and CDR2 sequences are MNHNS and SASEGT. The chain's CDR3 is CASSEGGRTYEQYF. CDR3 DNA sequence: TGTGCCAGCAGTGAAGGGGGGAGGACCTACGAGCAGTACTTC.

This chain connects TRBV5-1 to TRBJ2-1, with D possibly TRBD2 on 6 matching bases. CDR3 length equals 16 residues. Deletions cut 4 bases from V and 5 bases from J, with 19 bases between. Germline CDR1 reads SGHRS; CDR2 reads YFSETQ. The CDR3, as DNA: TGCGCCAGCAGCGCCGGTGGGACTGGTATCCACAATGAGCAGTTCTTC. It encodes CASSAGGTGIHNEQFF.

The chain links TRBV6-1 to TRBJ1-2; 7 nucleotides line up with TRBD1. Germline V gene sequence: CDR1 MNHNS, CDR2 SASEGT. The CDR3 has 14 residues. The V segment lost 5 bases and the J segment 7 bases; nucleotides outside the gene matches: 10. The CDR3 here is CASSLFDRAGGYTF. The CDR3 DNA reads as TGTGCCAGCAGTTTGTTCGACAGGGCCGGTGGCTACACCTTC.

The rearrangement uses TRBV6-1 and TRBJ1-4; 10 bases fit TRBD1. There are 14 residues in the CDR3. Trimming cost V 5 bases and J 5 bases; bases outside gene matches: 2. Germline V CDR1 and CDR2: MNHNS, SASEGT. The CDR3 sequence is CASSPGQGNEKLFF. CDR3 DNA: TGTGCCAGCAGTCCGGGACAGGGGAATGAAAAACTGTTTTTT.

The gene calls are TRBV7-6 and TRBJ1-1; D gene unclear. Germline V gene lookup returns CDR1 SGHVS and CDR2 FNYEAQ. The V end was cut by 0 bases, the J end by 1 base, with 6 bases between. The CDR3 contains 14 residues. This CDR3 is CASSLAGGNTEAFF. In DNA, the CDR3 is TGTGCCAGCAGCTTAGCGGGAGGGAACACTGAAGCTTTCTTT. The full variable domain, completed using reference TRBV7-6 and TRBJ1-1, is GAGVSQSPRYKVTKRGQDVALRCDPISGHVSLYWYRQALGQGPEFLTYFNYEAQQDKSGLPNDRFSAERPEGSISTLTIQRTEQRDSAMYRCASSLAGGNTEAFFGQGTRLTVV.

The CDR3 loop reads CASRPGTVTNYGYTF. The CDR3 DNA reads as TGTGCCAGCCGCCCCGGGACAGTTACTAACTATGGCTACACCTTC. The V and J genes are TRBV6-5 and TRBJ1-2, with TRBD1 matching 7 bases. J gave up 0 bases and V 8 bases, and 9 bases lay outside the gene matches. Germline loops: CDR1 MNHEY, CDR2 SVGAGI. The CDR3 is 15 residues long.

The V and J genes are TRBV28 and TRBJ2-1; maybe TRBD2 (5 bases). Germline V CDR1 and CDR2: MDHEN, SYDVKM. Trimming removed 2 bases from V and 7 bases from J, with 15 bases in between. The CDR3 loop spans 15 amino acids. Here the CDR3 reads CASSLTSRRGNEQFF. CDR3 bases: TGTGCCAGCAGTTTAACCAGCCGGAGAGGGAATGAGCAGTTCTTC.

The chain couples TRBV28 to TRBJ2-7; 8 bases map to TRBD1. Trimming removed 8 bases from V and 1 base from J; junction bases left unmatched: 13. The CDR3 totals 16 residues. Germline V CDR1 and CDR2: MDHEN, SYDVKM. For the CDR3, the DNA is TGTGCCAGCGCCACCTTCCGACAGGGGCCTTCCTACGAGCAGTACTTC. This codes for CASATFRQGPSYEQYF.

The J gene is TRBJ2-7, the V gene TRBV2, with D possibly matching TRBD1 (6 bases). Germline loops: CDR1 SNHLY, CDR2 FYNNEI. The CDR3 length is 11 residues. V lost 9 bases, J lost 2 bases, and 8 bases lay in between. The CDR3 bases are TGTGCCAGTAGACAGGCCTACGAGCAGTACTTC. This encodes CASRQAYEQYF.

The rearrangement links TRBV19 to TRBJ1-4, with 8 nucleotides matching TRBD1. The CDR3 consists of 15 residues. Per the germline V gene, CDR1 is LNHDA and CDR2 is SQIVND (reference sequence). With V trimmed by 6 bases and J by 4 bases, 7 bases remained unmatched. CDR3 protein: CASRPRTGRNEKLFF. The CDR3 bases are TGTGCCAGTAGACCACGGACAGGGCGTAATGAAAAACTGTTTTTT.

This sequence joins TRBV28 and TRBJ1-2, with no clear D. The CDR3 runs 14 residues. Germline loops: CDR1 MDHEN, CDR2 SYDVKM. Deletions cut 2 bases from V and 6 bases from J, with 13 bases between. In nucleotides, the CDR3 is TGTGCCAGCAGTTTACGGTCACGAGCACATGGCTACACCTTC. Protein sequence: CASSLRSRAHGYTF.

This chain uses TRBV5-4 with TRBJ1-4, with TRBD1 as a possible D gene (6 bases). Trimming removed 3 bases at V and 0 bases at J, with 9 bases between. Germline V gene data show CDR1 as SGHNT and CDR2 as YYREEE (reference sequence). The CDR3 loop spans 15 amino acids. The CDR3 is CASSSRGATNEKLFF. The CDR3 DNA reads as TGTGCCAGCAGCTCCAGGGGTGCAACTAATGAAAAACTGTTTTTT. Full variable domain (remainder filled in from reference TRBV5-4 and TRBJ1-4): ETGVTQSPTHLIKTRGQQVTLRCSSQSGHNTVSWYQQALGQGPQFIFQYYREEENGRGNFPPRFSGLQFPNYSSELNVNALELDDSALYLCASSSRGATNEKLFFGSGTQLSVL.

CDR3 in amino acids: CASERTSGRYEQYF. For the CDR3, the DNA is TGTGCCAGCGAGCGGACTAGCGGGAGGTACGAGCAGTACTTC. The chain is built from TRBV28 and TRBJ2-7; 14 bases are a match to TRBD2. The CDR3 has 14 amino acids. The ends lost 8 bases at V and 4 bases at J; junction bases unmatched: 4. Germline-derived CDR1 and CDR2 are MDHEN and SYDVKM.

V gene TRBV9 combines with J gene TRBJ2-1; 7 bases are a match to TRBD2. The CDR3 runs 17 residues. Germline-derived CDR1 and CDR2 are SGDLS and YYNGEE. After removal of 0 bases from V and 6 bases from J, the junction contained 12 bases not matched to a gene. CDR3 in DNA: TGTGCCAGCAGCGTAGCGCTGGAGGCTAGCGGTCCCAATGAGCAGTTCTTC. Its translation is CASSVALEASGPNEQFF.

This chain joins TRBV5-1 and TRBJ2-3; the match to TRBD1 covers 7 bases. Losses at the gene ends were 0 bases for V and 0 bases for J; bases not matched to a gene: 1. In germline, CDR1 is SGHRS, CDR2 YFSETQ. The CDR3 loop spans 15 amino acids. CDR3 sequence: CASSLDRGSTDTQYF. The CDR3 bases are TGCGCCAGCAGCTTGGACAGGGGAAGCACAGATACGCAGTATTTT.

Written as DNA, the CDR3 is TGCAGCGTTGAAGGGACAGGGGAGGAGGGAGCTAACTATGGCTACACCTTC. It encodes CSVEGTGEEGANYGYTF. The chain is built from TRBV29-1 and TRBJ1-2; 9 bases are shared with TRBD1. The CDR3 has 17 amino acids. Germline V lookup: CDR1 SQVTM, CDR2 ANQGSEA. The J segment lost 0 bases and the V segment lost 1 base, leaving 9 bases of the junction unmatched.

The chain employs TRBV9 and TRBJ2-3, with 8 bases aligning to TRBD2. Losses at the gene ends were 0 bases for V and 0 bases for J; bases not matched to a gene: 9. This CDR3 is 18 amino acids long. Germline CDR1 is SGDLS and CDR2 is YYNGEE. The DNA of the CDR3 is TGTGCCAGCAGCGTAGAAAGGGCGGGAGGAGGTAGCACAGATACGCAGTATTTT. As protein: CASSVERAGGGSTDTQYF.

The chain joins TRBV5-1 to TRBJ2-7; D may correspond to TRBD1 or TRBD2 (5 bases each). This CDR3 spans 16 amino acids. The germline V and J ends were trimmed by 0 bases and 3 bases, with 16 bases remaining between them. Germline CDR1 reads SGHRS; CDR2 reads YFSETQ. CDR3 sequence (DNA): TGCGCCAGCAGCTTGGATGGGGGAGAGCCATACTACGAGCAGTACTTC. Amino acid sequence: CASSLDGGEPYYEQYF.

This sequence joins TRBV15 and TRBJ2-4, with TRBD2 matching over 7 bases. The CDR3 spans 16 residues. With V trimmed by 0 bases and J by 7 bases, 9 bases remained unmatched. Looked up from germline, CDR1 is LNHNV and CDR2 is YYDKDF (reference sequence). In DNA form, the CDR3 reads TGTGCCACCAGCAGAGATTTGGGGGAGGGCCTTAACATTCAGTACTTC. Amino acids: CATSRDLGEGLNIQYF.

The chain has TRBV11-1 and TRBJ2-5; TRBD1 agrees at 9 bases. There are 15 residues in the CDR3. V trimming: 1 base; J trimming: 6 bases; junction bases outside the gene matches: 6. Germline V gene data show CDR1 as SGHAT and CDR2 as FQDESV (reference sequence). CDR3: CASSLEGTGTKTQYF. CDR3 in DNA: TGTGCCAGCAGCTTAGAAGGGACAGGGACGAAGACCCAGTACTTC.

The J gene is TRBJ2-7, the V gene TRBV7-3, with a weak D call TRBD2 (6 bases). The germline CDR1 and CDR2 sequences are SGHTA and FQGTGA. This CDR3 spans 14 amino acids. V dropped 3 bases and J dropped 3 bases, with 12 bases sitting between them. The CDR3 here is CASSFGTENYEQYF. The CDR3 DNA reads TGTGCCAGCAGCTTCGGGACTGAAAACTACGAGCAGTACTTC.

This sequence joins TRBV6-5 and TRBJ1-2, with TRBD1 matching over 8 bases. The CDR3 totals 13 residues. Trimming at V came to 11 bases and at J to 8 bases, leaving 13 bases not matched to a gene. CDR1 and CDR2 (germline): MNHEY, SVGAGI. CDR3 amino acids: CAVSGQGRRGYTF. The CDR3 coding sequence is TGTGCCGTTTCTGGACAGGGTAGGCGCGGCTACACCTTC.

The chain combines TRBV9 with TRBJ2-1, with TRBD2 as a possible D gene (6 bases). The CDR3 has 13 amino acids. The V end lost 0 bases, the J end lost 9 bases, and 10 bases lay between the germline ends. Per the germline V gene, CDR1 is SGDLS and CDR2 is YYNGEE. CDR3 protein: CASSVGRESEQFF. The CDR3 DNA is TGTGCCAGCAGCGTAGGGCGGGAAAGTGAGCAGTTCTTC.